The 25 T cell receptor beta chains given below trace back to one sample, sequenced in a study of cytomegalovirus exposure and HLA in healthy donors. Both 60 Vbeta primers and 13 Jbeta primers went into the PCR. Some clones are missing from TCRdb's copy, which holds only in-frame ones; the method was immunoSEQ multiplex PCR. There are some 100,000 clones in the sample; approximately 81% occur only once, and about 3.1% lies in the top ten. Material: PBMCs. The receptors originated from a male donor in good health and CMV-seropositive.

The CDR3 DNA follows: TGTGCCAGCAGCTTGGTTGGGGGGATCACTGTAACAGATACGCAGTATTTT. It encodes CASSLVGGITVTDTQYF. The genes are TRBV5-6 and TRBJ2-3; D perhaps matches TRBD2 (6 bases). The CDR3 totals 17 residues. Between the trimmed V and J ends, which lost 0 bases and 3 bases, there was a span of 17 bases. Per the germline V gene, CDR1 is SGHDT and CDR2 is YYEEEE.

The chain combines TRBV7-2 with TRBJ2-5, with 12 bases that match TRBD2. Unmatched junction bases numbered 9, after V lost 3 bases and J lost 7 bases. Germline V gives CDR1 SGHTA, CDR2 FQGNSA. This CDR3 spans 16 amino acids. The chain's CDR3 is CASSLPGLAGRSTQYF. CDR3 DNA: TGTGCCAGCAGCTTGCCGGGACTAGCGGGTCGGTCGACCCAGTACTTC.

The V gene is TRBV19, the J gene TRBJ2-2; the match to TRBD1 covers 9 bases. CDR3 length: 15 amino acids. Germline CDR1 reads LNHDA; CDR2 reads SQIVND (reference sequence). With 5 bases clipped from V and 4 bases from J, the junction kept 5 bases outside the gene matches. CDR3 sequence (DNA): TGTGCCAGTAGTGCAGGGACAGGGCCCACCGGGGAGCTGTTTTTT. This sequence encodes CASSAGTGPTGELFF.

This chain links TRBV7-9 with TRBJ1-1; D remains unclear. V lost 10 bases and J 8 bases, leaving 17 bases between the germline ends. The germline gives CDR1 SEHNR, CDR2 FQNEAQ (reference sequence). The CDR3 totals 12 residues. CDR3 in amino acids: CATQLWTPEAFF. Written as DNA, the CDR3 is TGTGCCACCCAGCTGTGGACTCCCGAAGCTTTCTTT. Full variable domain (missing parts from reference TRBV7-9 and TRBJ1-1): DTGVSQNPRHKITKRGQNVTFRCDPISEHNRLYWYRQTLGQGPEFLTYFQNEAQLEKSRLLSDRFSAERPKGSFSTLEIQRTEQGDSAMYLCATQLWTPEAFFGQGTRLTVV.

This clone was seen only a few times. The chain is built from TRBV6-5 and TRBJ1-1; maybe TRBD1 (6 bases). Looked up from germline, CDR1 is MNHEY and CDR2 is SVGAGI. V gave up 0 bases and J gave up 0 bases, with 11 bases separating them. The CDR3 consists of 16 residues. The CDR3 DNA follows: TGTGCCAGCAGTTACTCGTCGGGACACCTGAACACTGAAGCTTTCTTT. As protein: CASSYSSGHLNTEAFF.

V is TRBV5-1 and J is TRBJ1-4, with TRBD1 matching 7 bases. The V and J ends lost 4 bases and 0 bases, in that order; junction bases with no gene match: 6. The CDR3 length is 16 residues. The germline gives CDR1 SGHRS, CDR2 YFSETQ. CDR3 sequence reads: CASSANRGSTNEKLFF. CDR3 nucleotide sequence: TGCGCCAGCAGCGCCAACAGGGGATCAACTAATGAAAAACTGTTTTTT.

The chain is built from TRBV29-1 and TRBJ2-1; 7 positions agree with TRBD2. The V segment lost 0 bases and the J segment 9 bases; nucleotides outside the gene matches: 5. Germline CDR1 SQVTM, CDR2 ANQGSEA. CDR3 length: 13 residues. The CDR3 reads CSVEEAGVGEQFF. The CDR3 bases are TGCAGCGTTGAAGAGGCGGGGGTCGGTGAGCAGTTCTTC.

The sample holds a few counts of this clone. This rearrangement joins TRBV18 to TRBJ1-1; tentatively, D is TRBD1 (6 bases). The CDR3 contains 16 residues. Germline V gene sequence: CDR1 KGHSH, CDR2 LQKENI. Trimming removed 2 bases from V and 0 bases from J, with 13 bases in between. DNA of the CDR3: TGTGCCAGCTCACCAAGGACAGTCTCTATGAACACTGAAGCTTTCTTT. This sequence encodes CASSPRTVSMNTEAFF.

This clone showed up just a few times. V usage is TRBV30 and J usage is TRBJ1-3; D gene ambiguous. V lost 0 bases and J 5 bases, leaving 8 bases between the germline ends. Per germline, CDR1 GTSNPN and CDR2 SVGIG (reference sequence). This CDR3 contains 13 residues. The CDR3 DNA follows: TGTGCCTGGAGTGTGGGCAGGAGAAACACCATATATTTT. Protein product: CAWSVGRRNTIYF. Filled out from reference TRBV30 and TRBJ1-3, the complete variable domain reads SQTIHQWPATLVQPVGSPLSLECTVEGTSNPNLYWYRQAAGRGLQLLFYSVGIGQISSEVPQNLSASRPQDRQFILSSKKLLLSDSGFYLCAWSVGRRNTIYFGEGSWLTVV.

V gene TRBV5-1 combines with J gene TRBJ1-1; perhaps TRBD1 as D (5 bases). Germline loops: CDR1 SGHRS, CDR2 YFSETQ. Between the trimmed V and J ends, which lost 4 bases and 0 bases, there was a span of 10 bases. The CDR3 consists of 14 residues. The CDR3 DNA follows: TGCGCCAGCAGCGGCGGGACCATGAACACTGAAGCTTTCTTT. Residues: CASSGGTMNTEAFF. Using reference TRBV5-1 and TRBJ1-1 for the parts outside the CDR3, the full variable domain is KAGVTQTPRYLIKTRGQQVTLSCSPISGHRSVSWYQQTPGQGLQFLFEYFSETQRNKGNFPGRFSGRQFSNSRSEMNVSTLELGDSALYLCASSGGTMNTEAFFGQGTRLTVV.

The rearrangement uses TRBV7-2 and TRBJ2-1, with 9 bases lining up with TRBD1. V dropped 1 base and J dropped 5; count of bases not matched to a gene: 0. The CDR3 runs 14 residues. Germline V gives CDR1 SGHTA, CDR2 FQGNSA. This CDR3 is CASSLGTGDNEQFF. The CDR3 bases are TGTGCCAGCAGCTTAGGGACAGGGGACAATGAGCAGTTCTTC.

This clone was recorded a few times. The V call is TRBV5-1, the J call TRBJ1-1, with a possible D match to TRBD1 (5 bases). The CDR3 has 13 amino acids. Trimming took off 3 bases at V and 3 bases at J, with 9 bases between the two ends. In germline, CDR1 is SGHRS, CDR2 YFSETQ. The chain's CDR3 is CASSSKTDTEAFF. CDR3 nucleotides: TGCGCCAGCAGCTCGAAGACAGACACTGAAGCTTTCTTT.

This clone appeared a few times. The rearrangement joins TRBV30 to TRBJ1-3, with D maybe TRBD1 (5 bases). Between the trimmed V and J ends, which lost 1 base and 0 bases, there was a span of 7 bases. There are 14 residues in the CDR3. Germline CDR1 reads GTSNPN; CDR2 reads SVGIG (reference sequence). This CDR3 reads CAWSEDNSGNTIYF. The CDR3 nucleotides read TGTGCCTGGAGTGAGGACAACTCTGGAAACACCATATATTTT.

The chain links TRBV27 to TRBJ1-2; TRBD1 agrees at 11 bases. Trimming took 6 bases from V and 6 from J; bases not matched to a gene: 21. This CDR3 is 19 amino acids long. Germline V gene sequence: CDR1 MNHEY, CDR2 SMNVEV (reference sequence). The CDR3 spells CASSKLRTGGDLEVDGYTF. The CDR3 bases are TGTGCCAGCAGCAAACTCAGGACAGGGGGCGATTTAGAGGTTGATGGCTACACCTTC.

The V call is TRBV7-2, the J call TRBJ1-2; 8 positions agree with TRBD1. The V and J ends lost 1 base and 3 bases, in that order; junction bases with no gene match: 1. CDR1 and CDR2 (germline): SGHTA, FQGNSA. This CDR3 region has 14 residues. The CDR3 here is CASSLDRGDYGYTF. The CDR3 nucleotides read TGTGCCAGCAGCTTAGACAGGGGGGACTATGGCTACACCTTC.

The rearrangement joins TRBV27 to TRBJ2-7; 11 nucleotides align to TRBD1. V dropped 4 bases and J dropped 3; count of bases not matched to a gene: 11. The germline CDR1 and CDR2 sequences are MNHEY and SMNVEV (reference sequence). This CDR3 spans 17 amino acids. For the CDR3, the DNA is TGTGCCAGCAGTTCCACGGGTCGGACAGGGGGCATCTACGAGCAGTACTTC. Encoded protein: CASSSTGRTGGIYEQYF.

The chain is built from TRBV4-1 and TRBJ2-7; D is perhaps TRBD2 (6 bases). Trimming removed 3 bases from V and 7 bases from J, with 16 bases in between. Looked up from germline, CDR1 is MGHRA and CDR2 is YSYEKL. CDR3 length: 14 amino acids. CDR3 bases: TGCGCCAGCAGCCAGCCAGGGTGGGGAGGAGAGCAGTACTTC. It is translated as CASSQPGWGGEQYF.

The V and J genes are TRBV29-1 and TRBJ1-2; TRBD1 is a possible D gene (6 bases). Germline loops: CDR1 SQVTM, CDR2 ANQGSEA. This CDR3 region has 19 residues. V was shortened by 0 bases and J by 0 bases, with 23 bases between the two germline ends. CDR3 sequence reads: CSVEEGTGTTRGPNYGYTF. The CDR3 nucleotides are TGCAGCGTTGAAGAGGGAACAGGAACTACCAGGGGTCCTAACTATGGCTACACCTTC.

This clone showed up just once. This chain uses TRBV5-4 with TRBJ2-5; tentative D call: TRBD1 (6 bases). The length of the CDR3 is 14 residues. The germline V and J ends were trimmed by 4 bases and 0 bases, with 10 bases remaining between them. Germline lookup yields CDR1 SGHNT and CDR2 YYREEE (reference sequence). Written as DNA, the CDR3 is TGTGCCAGCAGCCAAGGACAGCACCAAGAGACCCAGTACTTC. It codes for CASSQGQHQETQYF.

CDR3 loop: CASSPQGPNTGELFF. CDR3 DNA sequence: TGCGCCAGCAGCCCACAGGGCCCGAACACCGGGGAGCTGTTTTTT. V is TRBV4-3 and J is TRBJ2-2; TRBD1 might be the D (6 bases). CDR1 and CDR2 from the germline V gene are LGHNA and YSLEER. CDR3 length: 15 residues. Trimming took off 4 bases at V and 0 bases at J, with 9 bases between the two ends.

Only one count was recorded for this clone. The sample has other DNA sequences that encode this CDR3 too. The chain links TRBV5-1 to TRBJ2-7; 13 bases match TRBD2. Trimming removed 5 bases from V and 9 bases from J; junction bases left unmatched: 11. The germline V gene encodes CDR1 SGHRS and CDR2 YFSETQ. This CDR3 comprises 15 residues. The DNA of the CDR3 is TGCGCCAGCAGTCCCTCCGGGACTAGCGGGGATTGGCAGTACTTC. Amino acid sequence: CASSPSGTSGDWQYF.

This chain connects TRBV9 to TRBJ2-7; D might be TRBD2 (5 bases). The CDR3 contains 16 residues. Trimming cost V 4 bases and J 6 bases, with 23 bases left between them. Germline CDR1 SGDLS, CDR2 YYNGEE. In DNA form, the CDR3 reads TGTGCCAGCAGCCCCTCCTTGGGCAACCTAGCTGGCGAGCAGTACTTC. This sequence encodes CASSPSLGNLAGEQYF.

CDR3 bases: TGCGCCAGCTTCGGAGGGCCCATGATAGTAGATACGCAGTATTTT. It translates to CASFGGPMIVDTQYF. The chain couples TRBV5-1 to TRBJ2-3, with D possibly being TRBD2 (6 bases). Germline CDR1 reads SGHRS; CDR2 reads YFSETQ. The V gene lost 7 bases and the J gene lost 5 bases, with 20 bases spanning the gap. This CDR3 has 15 amino acids.

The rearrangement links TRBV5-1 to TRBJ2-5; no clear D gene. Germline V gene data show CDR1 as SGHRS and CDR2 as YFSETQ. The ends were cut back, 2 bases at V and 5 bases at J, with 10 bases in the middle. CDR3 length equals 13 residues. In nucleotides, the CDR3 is TGCGCCAGCAGCTTACCCCAGATCGAGACCCAGTACTTC. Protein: CASSLPQIETQYF.

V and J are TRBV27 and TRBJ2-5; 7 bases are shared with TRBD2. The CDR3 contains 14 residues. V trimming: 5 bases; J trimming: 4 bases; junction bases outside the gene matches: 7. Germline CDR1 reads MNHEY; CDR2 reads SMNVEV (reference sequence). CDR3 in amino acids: CASSPARGVETQYF. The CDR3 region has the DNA TGTGCCAGCAGTCCGGCCCGGGGGGTAGAGACCCAGTACTTC.